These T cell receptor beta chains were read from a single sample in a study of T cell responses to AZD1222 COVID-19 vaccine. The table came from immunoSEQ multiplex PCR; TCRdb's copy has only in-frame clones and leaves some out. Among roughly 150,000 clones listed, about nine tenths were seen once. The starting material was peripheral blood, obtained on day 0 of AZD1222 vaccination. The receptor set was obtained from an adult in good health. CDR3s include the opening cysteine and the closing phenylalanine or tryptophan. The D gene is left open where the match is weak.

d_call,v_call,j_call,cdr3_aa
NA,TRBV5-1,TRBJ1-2,CASSSGNDYGYTF
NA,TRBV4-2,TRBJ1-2,CASSQETSLPSNYGYTF
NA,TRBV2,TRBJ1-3,CASSYSREIRAMGGNTIYF
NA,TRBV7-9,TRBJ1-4,CASSPRGGGNEKLFF
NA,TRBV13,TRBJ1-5,CASSMGNQPQHF
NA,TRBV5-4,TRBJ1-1,CASSAQGGGFEAFF
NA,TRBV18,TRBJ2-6,CASSLGTGANVLTF
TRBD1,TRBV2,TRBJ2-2,CASSLQGAPGELFF
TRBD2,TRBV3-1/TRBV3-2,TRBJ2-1,CASSQEEGGLGNEQFF
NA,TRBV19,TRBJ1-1,CASSFAHHRTTEAFF
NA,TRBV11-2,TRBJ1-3,CASSPMSFSSGNTIYF
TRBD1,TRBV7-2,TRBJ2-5,CASSLSGTGTVTQYF
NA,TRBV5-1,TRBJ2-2,CASSDTGELFF
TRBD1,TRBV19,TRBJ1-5,CASSPTGGGNQPQHF
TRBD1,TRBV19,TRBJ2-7,CASSIRQGVYEQYF
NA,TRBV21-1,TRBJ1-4,CASSKARDRTTNEKLFF
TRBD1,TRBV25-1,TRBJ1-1,CASSESDRAPFMNTEAFF
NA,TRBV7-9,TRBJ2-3,CASSLGADTQYF
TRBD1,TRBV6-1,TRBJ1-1,CASSEYQGATEAFF
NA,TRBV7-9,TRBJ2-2,CASSLGGNANTGELFF
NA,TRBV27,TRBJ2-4,CASRPQEGIIPAKNIQYF
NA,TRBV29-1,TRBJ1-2,CSVEAAGMDGYTF
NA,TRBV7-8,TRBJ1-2,CASSYTPSYGYTF
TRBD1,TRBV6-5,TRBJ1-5,CASTRTGAGNQPQHF
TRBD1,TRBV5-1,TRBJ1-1,CASTYQGGSSNTEAFF
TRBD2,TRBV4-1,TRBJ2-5,CASSQVPSGGVGETQYF
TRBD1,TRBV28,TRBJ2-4,CASSLPPTGGLNIQYF
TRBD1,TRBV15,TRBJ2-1,CATSRDPLRETGGNEQFF
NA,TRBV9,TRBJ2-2,CASSPRTGLRTMNTGELFF
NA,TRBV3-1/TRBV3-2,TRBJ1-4,CASSRSGGGEKLFF
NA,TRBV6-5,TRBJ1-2,CASRDSVYGYTF
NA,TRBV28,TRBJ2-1,CASSFGPYNEQFF
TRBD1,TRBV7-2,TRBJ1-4,CASSADRGEKLFF
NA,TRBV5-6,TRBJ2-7,CASSLQIGRIPGEQYF
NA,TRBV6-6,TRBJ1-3,CASSSRTPAIYF
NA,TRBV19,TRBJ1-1,CASSMSLWPPNTEAFF
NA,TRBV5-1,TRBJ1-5,CASRLSRDSNQPQHF
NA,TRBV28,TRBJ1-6,CASTSFPTGQGSPLHF
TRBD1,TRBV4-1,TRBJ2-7,CASSQDPGTGTEQYF